A selection of T cell receptor beta chains follows, all from one sample in a study of graft-versus-host responses after intestinal transplantation. Some clones are missing from TCRdb's copy, which holds only in-frame ones; the method was immunoSEQ multiplex PCR. The data hold roughly 20,000 clones, with 55% to 70% observed a single time. The sample here was alloreactive CD4+ T cells from a mixed lymphocyte reaction culture, taken before intestinal transplant. All receptors come from a human patient who received an intestinal transplant. Each CDR3 is given with its conserved first and last residue. D genes are given only for firm matches. Not all rows give a size; the values are once, few, many and, for expanded clones, a class.

clone_size: few
j_call: TRBJ2-1
v_call: TRBV9
d_call: -
cdr3_nt: TGTGCCAGCAGCGTAGAGAGCGCCAATGAGCAGTTCTTC
cdr3_aa: CASSVESANEQFF

clone_size: -
j_call: TRBJ2-7
v_call: TRBV28
d_call: -
cdr3_nt: TGTGCCAGCATTCGGTGGTCCCCCTACGAGCAGTACTTC
cdr3_aa: CASIRWSPYEQYF

clone_size: -
j_call: TRBJ2-5
v_call: TRBV7-2
d_call: -
cdr3_nt: TGTGCCAGCAGCTTATATGCGGGGAGCGTCCAAGAGACCCAGTACTTC
cdr3_aa: CASSLYAGSVQETQYF

clone_size: -
j_call: TRBJ2-4
v_call: TRBV6-6
d_call: TRBD2
cdr3_nt: TGTGCCAGCCTACCGGGGGGACCCCGGAACATTCAGTACTTC
cdr3_aa: CASLPGGPRNIQYF

clone_size: -
j_call: TRBJ2-5
v_call: TRBV5-4
d_call: TRBD2
cdr3_nt: TGTGCCAGCAGCTCGATAGCGGGAGGAGGAGAGACCCAGTACTTC
cdr3_aa: CASSSIAGGGETQYF

clone_size: -
j_call: TRBJ2-5
v_call: TRBV5-6
d_call: TRBD1
cdr3_nt: TGTGCCAGCAGCTTGGACAGGGGTGCTGAGACCCAGTACTTC
cdr3_aa: CASSLDRGAETQYF

clone_size: -
j_call: TRBJ1-6
v_call: TRBV6-6
d_call: TRBD1
cdr3_nt: TGTGCCAGCAGCCTATCACAGGGGAATAATTCACCCCTCCACTTT
cdr3_aa: CASSLSQGNNSPLHF

clone_size: -
j_call: TRBJ2-3
v_call: TRBV5-1
d_call: TRBD2
cdr3_nt: TGCGCCAGCAGCCTTGCTAGCGGGAGCACAGATACGCAGTATTTT
cdr3_aa: CASSLASGSTDTQYF

clone_size: few
j_call: TRBJ1-4
v_call: TRBV6-6
d_call: -
cdr3_nt: TGTGCCAGCAGCCCCGGGACAATCGTCGAAAAACTGTTTTTT
cdr3_aa: CASSPGTIVEKLFF

clone_size: -
j_call: TRBJ2-3
v_call: TRBV30
d_call: TRBD2
cdr3_nt: TGTGCCTGGAGACTAGCGGGGGCCTCAGGTACGCAGTATTTT
cdr3_aa: CAWRLAGASGTQYF

clone_size: -
j_call: TRBJ2-2
v_call: TRBV6-1
d_call: TRBD2
cdr3_nt: TGTGCCAGCGGGGGGGTGGGACTACTCACCGGGGAGCTGTTTTTT
cdr3_aa: CASGGVGLLTGELFF

clone_size: few
j_call: TRBJ1-2
v_call: TRBV11-2
d_call: -
cdr3_nt: TGTGCCAGCAGCTTAGCTTTGGCGGCCGCCTTAGGCTACACCTTC
cdr3_aa: CASSLALAAALGYTF

clone_size: -
j_call: TRBJ2-7
v_call: TRBV23-1
d_call: TRBD1
cdr3_nt: TGCGCCAGCAGTCAACCTAAGGGGGACAGGGGAGTTTTCTTACACGAGCAGTACTTC
cdr3_aa: CASSQPKGDRGVFLHEQYF

clone_size: few
j_call: TRBJ1-5
v_call: TRBV19
d_call: TRBD1
cdr3_nt: TGTGCCAGTAGTATTCTAACAGGGGGCGCGTATCAGCCCCAGCATTTT
cdr3_aa: CASSILTGGAYQPQHF

clone_size: few
j_call: TRBJ2-1
v_call: TRBV4-1
d_call: TRBD1
cdr3_nt: TGCGCCAGCAGCAAGGGACAGGTGGAACTCAATGAGCAGTTCTTC
cdr3_aa: CASSKGQVELNEQFF

clone_size: -
j_call: TRBJ2-7
v_call: TRBV6-5
d_call: TRBD1
cdr3_nt: TGTGCCAGCAGAACTCAGACAGGGCCCTACGAGCAGTACTTC
cdr3_aa: CASRTQTGPYEQYF

clone_size: -
j_call: TRBJ2-1
v_call: TRBV7-9
d_call: -
cdr3_nt: TGTGCCAGCAGCTACCGGGAGAGCTTAGGAAATGAGCAGTTCTTC
cdr3_aa: CASSYRESLGNEQFF

clone_size: -
j_call: TRBJ1-1
v_call: TRBV10-3
d_call: TRBD1
cdr3_nt: TGTGCCATCAGTGAGACACGGACAGGGGGAGAAGCTTTCTTT
cdr3_aa: CAISETRTGGEAFF

clone_size: -
j_call: TRBJ2-7
v_call: TRBV6-1
d_call: -
cdr3_nt: TGTGCCAGCAGTGAAATGGCAGGGGTGGGCGAGCAGTACTTC
cdr3_aa: CASSEMAGVGEQYF

clone_size: -
j_call: TRBJ1-2
v_call: TRBV16
d_call: -
cdr3_nt: TGTGCCAGCAGCGAGAGCGGGATTGTTAGAAAGACCTATGGCTACACCTTC
cdr3_aa: CASSESGIVRKTYGYTF

clone_size: once
j_call: TRBJ2-7
v_call: TRBV27
d_call: TRBD1
cdr3_nt: TGTGCCAGCAGTTACCAAGGGACAGGGGGCGACGAGCAGTACTTC
cdr3_aa: CASSYQGTGGDEQYF

clone_size: few
j_call: TRBJ1-1
v_call: TRBV5-1
d_call: -
cdr3_nt: TGCGCCAGCAGCTTGCCCGTCGCGCGGGACTCCATGAACACTGAAGCTTTCTTT
cdr3_aa: CASSLPVARDSMNTEAFF

clone_size: -
j_call: TRBJ2-2
v_call: TRBV2
d_call: TRBD2
cdr3_nt: TGTGCCAGCAGTGGACCGGGGGGTTGGACCGAGGAGCTGTTTTTT
cdr3_aa: CASSGPGGWTEELFF

clone_size: -
j_call: TRBJ2-7
v_call: TRBV28
d_call: -
cdr3_nt: TGTGCCAGCAGTTTGGCGGAGGCCGGATCCTACGAGCAGTACTTC
cdr3_aa: CASSLAEAGSYEQYF